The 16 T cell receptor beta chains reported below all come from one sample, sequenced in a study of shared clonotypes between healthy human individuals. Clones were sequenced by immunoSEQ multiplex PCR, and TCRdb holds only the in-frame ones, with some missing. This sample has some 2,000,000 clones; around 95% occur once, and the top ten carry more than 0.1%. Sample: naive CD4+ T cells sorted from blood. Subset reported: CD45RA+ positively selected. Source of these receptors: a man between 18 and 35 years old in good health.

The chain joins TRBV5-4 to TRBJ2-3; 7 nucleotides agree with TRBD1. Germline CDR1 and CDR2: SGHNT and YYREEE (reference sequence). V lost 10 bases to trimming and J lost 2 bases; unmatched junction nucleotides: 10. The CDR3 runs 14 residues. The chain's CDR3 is CACGSGGVTDTQYF. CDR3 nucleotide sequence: TGTGCCTGCGGTTCAGGGGGAGTCACAGATACGCAGTATTTT. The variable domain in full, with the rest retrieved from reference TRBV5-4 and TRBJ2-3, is ETGVTQSPTHLIKTRGQQVTLRCSSQSGHNTVSWYQQALGQGPQFIFQYYREEENGRGNFPPRFSGLQFPNYSSELNVNALELDDSALYLCACGSGGVTDTQYFGPGTRLTVL.

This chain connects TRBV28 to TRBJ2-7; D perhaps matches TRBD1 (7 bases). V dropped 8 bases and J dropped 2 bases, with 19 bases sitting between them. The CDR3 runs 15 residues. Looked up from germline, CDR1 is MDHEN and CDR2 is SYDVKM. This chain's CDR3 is CASLRRAGQTYEQYF. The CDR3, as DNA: TGTGCCAGCCTTAGGCGGGCGGGACAGACCTACGAGCAGTACTTC.

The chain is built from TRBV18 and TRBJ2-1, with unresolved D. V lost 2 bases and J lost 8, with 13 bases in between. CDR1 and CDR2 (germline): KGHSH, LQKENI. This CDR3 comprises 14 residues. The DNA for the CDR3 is TGTGCCAGCTCACCAGGGGTTCTTAGGGATGAGCAGTTCTTC. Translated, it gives CASSPGVLRDEQFF.

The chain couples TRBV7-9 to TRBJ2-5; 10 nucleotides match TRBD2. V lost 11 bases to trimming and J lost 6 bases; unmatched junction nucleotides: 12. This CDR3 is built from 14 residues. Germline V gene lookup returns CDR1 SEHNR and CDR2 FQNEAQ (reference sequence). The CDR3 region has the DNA TGTGCCGGATCGCCTAGCGGGAGAGGGCAGACCCAGTACTTC. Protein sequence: CAGSPSGRGQTQYF. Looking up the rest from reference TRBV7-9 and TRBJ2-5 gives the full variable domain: DTGVSQNPRHKITKRGQNVTFRCDPISEHNRLYWYRQTLGQGPEFLTYFQNEAQLEKSRLLSDRFSAERPKGSFSTLEIQRTEQGDSAMYLCAGSPSGRGQTQYFGPGTRLLVL.

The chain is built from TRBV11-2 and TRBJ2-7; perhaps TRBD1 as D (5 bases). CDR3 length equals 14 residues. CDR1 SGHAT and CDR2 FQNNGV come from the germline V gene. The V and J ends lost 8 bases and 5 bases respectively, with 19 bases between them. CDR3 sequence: CASRRQTGFHEQYF. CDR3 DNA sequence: TGTGCCAGCCGACGTCAAACAGGTTTCCACGAGCAGTACTTC.

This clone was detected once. The CDR3 loop reads CASRKNGYTF. In DNA, the CDR3 is TGTGCCAGCAGGAAGAATGGCTACACCTTC. The chain uses TRBV28 and TRBJ1-2, with D unclear. Germline CDR1 reads MDHEN; CDR2 reads SYDVKM. Trimming stripped 6 bases from V and 6 bases from J, with 5 bases between. This CDR3 is built from 10 residues.

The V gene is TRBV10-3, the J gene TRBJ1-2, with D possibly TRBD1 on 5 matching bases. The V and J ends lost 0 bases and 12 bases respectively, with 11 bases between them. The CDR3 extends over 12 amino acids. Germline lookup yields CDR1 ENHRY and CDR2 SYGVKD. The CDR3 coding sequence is TGTGCCATCAGTGAGTCGGGGCAGGCCCACACCTTC. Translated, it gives CAISESGQAHTF.

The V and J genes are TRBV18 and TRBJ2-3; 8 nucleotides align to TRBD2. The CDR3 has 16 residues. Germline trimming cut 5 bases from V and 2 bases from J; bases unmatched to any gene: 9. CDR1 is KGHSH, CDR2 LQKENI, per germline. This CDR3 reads CASSSLSGTNTDTQYF. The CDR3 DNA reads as TGTGCCAGCTCATCACTTAGCGGGACGAACACAGATACGCAGTATTTT. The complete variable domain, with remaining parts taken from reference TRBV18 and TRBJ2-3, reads NAGVMQNPRHLVRRRGQEARLRCSPMKGHSHVYWYRQLPEEGLKFMVYLQKENIIDESGMPKERFSAEFPKEGPSILRIQQVVRGDSAAYFCASSSLSGTNTDTQYFGPGTRLTVL.

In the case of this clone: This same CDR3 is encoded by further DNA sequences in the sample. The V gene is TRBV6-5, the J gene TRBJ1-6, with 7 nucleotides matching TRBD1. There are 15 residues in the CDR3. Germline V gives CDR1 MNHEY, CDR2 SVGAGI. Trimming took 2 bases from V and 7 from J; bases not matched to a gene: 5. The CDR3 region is CASSYLQGGNSPLHF. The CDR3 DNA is TGTGCCAGCAGTTACCTCCAGGGGGGGAATTCACCCCTCCACTTT.

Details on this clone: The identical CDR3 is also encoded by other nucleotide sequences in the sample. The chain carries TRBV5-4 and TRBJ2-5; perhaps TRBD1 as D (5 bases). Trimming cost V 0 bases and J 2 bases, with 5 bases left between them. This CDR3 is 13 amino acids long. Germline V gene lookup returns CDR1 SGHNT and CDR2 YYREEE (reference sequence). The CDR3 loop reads CASSLGTQETQYF. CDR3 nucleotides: TGTGCCAGCAGCTTGGGGACACAAGAGACCCAGTACTTC.

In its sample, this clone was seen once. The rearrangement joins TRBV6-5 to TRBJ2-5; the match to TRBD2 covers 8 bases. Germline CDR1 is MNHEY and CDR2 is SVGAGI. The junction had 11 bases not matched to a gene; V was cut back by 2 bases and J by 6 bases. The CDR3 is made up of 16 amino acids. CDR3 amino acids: CASSYESRGGGQTQYF. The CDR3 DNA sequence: TGTGCCAGCAGTTACGAAAGTCGGGGGGGCGGGCAGACCCAGTACTTC.

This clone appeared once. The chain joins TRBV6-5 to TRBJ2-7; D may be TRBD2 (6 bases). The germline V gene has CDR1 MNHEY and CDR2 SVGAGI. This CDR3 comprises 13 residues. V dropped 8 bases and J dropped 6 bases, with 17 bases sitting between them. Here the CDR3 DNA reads TGTGCCAGCTGTCGGGGGTCCACCACCGAGCAGTACTTC. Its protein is CASCRGSTTEQYF.

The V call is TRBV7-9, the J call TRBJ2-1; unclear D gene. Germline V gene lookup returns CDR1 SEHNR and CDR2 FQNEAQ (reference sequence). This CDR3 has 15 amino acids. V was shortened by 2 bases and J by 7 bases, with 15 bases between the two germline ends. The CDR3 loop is CASSLSRLENNEQFF. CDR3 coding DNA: TGTGCCAGCAGCTTATCCAGGCTAGAGAATAATGAGCAGTTCTTC.

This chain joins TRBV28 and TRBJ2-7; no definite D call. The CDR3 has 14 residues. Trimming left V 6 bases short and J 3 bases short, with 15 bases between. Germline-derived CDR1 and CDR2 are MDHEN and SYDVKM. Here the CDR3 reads CASSLTGPNYEQYF. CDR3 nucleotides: TGTGCCAGCAGCCTGACCGGACCGAACTACGAGCAGTACTTC.

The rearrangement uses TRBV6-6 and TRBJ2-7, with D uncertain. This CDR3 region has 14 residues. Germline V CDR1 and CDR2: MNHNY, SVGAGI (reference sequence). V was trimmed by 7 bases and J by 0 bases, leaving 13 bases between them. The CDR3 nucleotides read TGTGCCAGCAATCAAGGACGGAACTCCTACGAGCAGTACTTC. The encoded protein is CASNQGRNSYEQYF.

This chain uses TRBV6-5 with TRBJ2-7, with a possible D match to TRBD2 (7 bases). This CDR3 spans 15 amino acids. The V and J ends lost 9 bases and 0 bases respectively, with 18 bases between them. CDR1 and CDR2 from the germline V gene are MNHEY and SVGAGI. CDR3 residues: CASKTAGAGSYEQYF. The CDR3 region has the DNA TGTGCCAGTAAGACCGCGGGGGCGGGCTCCTACGAGCAGTACTTC.